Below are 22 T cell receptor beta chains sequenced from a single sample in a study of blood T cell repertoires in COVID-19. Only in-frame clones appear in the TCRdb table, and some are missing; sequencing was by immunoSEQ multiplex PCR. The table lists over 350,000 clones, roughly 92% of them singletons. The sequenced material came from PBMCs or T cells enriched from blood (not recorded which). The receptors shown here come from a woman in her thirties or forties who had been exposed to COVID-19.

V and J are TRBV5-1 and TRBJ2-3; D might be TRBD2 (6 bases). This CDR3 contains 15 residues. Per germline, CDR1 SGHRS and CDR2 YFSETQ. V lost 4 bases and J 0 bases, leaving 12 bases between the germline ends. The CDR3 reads CASSQLAASTDTQYF. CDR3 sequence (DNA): TGCGCCAGCAGCCAGTTAGCGGCTAGCACAGATACGCAGTATTTT.

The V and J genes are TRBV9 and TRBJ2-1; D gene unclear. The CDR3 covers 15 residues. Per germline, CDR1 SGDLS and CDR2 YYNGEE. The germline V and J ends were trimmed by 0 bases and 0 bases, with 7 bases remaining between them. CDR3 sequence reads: CASSVGSFSYNEQFF. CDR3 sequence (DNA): TGTGCCAGCAGCGTAGGGAGTTTCTCCTACAATGAGCAGTTCTTC.

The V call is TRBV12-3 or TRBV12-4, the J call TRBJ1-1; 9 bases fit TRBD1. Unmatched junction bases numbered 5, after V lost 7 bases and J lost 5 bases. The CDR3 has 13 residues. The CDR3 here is CASTLQGATEAFF. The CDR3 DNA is TGTGCCAGCACCTTACAGGGGGCGACTGAAGCTTTCTTT.

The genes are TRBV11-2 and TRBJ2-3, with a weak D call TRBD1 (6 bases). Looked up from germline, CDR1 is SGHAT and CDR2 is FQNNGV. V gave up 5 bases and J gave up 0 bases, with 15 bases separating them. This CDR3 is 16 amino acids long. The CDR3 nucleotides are TGTGCCAGCAGCCTACGGACAGCCCCTAGCACAGATACGCAGTATTTT. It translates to CASSLRTAPSTDTQYF.

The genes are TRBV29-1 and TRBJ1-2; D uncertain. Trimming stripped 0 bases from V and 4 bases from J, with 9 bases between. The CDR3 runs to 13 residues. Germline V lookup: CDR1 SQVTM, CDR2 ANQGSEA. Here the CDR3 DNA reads TGCAGCGTTGAAGAAGAACAGTTCTATGGCTACACCTTC. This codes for CSVEEEQFYGYTF.

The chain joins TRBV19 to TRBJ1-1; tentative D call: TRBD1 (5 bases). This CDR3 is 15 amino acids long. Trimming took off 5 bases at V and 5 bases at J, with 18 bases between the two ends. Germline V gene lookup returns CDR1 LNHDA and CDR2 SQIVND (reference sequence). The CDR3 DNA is TGTGCCAGTAGTTCGGGGGAGGGGCGACATACTGAAGCTTTCTTT. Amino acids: CASSSGEGRHTEAFF.

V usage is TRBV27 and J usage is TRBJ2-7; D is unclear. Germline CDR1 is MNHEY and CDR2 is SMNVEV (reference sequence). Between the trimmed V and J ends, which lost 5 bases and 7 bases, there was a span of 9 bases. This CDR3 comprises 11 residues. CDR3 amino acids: CASSHNSEQYF. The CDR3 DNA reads TGTGCCAGCAGTCACAATTCGGAGCAGTACTTC.

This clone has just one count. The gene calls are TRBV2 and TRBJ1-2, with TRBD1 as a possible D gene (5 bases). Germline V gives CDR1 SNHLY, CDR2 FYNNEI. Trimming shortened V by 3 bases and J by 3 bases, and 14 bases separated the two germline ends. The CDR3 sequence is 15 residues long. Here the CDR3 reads CASSDRGREDYGYTF. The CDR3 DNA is TGTGCCAGCAGTGACCGGGGGAGGGAGGACTATGGCTACACCTTC.

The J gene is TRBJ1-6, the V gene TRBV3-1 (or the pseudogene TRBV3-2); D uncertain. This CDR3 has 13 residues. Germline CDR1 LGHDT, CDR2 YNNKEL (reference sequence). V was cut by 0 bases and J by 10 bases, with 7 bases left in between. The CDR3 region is CASSQDFGSPLHF. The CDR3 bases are TGTGCCAGCAGCCAAGATTTCGGGTCACCCCTCCACTTT.

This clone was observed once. Here the CDR3 DNA reads TGCGCCAGTGGGGCCAGCAGGGCGACCGCTGAAGCTTTCTTT. This gives the protein CASGASRATAEAFF. V and J are TRBV10-1 and TRBJ1-1; maybe TRBD1 (5 bases). CDR1 WNHNN and CDR2 SYGVQD come from the germline V gene (reference sequence). Trimming shortened V by 9 bases and J by 6 bases, and 20 bases separated the two germline ends. The length of the CDR3 is 14 residues.

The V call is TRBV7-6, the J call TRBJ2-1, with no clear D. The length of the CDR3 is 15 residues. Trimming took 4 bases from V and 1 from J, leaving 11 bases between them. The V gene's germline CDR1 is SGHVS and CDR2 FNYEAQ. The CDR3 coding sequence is TGTGCCAGCAGCTCCCTGCCGGGTTCCTACAATGAGCAGTTCTTC. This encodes CASSSLPGSYNEQFF.

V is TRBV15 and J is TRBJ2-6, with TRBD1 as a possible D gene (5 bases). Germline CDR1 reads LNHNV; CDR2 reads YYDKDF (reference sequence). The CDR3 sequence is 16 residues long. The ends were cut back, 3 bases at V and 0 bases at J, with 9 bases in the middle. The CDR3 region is CATSRDTGSGANVLTF. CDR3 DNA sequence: TGTGCCACCAGCAGGGACACCGGCTCTGGGGCCAACGTCCTGACTTTC. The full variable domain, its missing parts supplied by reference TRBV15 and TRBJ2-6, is DAMVIQNPRYQVTQFGKPVTLSCSQTLNHNVMYWYQQKSSQAPKLLFHYYDKDFNNEADTPDNFQSRRPNTSFCFLDIRSPGLGDTAMYLCATSRDTGSGANVLTFGAGSRLTVL.

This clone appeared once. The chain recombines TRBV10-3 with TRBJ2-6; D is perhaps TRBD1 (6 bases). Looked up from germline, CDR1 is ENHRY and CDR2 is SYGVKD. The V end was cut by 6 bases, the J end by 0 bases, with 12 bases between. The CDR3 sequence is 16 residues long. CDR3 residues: CAIRGDIGSGANVLTF. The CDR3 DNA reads TGTGCCATCAGGGGGGACATCGGCTCTGGGGCCAACGTCCTGACTTTC.

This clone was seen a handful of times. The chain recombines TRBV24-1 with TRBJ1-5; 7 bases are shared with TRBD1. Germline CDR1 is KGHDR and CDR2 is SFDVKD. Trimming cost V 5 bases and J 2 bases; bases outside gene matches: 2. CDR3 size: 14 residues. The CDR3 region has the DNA TGTGCCACCAGTGTGCAGGGGGGCAATCAGCCCCAGCATTTT. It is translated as CATSVQGGNQPQHF.

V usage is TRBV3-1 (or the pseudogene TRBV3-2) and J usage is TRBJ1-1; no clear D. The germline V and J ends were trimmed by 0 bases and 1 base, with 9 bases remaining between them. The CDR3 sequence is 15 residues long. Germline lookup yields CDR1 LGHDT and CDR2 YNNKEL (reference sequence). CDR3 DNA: TGTGCCAGCAGCCAAGAACTGGCAGGGAACACTGAAGCTTTCTTT. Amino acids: CASSQELAGNTEAFF.

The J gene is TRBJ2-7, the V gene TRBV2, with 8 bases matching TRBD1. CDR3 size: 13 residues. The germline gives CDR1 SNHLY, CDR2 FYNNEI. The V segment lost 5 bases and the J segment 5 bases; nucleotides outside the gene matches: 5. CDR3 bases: TGTGCCAGCAGTAGACAGGGGCGGCACGAGCAGTACTTC. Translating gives CASSRQGRHEQYF.

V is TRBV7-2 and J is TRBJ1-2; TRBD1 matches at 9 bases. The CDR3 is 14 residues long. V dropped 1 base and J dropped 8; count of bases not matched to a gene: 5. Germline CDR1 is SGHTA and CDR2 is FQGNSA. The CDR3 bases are TGTGCCAGCAGCTTAGATACAGGGGGCAGAGGCTACACCTTC. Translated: CASSLDTGGRGYTF.

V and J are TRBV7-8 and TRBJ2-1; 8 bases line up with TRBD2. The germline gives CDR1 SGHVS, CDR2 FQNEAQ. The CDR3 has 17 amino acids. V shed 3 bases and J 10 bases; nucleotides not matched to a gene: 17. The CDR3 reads CASSFRSAGASTGEQFF. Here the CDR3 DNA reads TGTGCCAGCAGCTTCCGTTCAGCGGGGGCTTCTACGGGGGAGCAGTTCTTC.

The CDR3 region is CASSLASGELFF. The DNA of the CDR3 is TGTGCCAGCAGTCTAGCATCCGGGGAGCTGTTTTTT. The chain combines TRBV7-3 with TRBJ2-2; D is perhaps TRBD2 (5 bases). Trimming shortened V by 6 bases and J by 6 bases, and 8 bases separated the two germline ends. The V gene's germline CDR1 is SGHTA and CDR2 FQGTGA. The CDR3 has 12 amino acids. Based on the CDR3 plus reference TRBV7-3 and TRBJ2-2, the full variable domain is GAGVSQTPSNKVTEKGKYVELRCDPISGHTALYWYRQSLGQGPEFLIYFQGTGAADDSGLPNDRFFAVRPEGSVSTLKIQRTERGDSAVYLCASSLASGELFFGEGSRLTVL.

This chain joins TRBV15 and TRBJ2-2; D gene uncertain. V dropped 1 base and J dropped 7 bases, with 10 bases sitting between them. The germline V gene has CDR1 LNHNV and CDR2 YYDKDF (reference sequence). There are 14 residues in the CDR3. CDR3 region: CATSRAWADGELFF. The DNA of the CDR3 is TGTGCCACCAGCAGAGCCTGGGCTGACGGGGAGCTGTTTTTT. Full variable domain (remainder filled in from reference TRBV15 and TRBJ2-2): DAMVIQNPRYQVTQFGKPVTLSCSQTLNHNVMYWYQQKSSQAPKLLFHYYDKDFNNEADTPDNFQSRRPNTSFCFLDIRSPGLGDTAMYLCATSRAWADGELFFGEGSRLTVL.

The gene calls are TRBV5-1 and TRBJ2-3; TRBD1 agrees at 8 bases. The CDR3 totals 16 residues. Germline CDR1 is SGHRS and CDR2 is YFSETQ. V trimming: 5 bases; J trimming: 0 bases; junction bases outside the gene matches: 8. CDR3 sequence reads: CASSSWTGRSTDTQYF. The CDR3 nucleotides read TGCGCCAGCAGTTCATGGACAGGGAGAAGCACAGATACGCAGTATTTT.

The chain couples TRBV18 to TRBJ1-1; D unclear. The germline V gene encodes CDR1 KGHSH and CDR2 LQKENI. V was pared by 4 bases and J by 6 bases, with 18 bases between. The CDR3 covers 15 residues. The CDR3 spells CASSRAAGEVAEAFF. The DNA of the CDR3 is TGTGCCAGCTCACGCGCGGCGGGTGAGGTCGCTGAAGCTTTCTTT.